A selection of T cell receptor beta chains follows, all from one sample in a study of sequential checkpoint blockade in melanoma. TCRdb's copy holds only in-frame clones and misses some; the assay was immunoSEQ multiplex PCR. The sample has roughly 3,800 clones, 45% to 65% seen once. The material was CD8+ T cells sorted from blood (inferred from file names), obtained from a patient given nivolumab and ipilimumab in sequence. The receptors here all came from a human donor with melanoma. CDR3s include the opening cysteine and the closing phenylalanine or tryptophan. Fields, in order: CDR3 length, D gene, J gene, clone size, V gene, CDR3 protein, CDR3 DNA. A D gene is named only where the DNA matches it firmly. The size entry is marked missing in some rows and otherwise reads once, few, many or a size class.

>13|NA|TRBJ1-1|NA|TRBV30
CALTGTSNTEAFF
TGTGCCCTGACGGGGACATCAAACACTGAAGCTTTCTTT
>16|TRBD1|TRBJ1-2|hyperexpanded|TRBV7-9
CASSLAGGYPNYGYTF
TGTGCCAGCAGCTTGGCAGGGGGCTATCCTAACTATGGCTACACCTTC
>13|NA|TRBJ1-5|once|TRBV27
CASSPGSNQPQHF
TGTGCCAGCAGCCCCGGTAGCAATCAGCCCCAGCATTTT
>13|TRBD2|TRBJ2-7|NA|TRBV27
CASGSTLAGEQYF
TGTGCCAGCGGATCGACGTTAGCGGGAGAGCAGTACTTC
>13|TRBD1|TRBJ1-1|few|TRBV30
CAWSGQGYTEAFF
TGTGCCTGGAGTGGACAGGGATACACTGAAGCTTTCTTT
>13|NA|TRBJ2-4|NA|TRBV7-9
CASSPWQGNIQYF
TGTGCCAGCAGCCCGTGGCAGGGAAACATTCAGTACTTC
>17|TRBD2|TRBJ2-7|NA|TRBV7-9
CASSSTSETAGAYEQYF
TGTGCCAGCAGTTCCACCTCAGAGACTGCGGGGGCCTACGAGCAGTACTTC
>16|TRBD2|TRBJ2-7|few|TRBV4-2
CASSLGEGSFSYEQYF
TGTGCCAGCAGCTTGGGGGAGGGGTCCTTCTCCTACGAGCAGTACTTC
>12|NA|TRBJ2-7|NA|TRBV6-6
CASSYSGGEQYF
TGTGCCAGCAGTTACTCGGGAGGCGAGCAGTACTTC
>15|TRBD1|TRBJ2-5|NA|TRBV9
CASSDGTALQETQYF
TGTGCCAGCAGCGACGGGACAGCACTACAAGAGACCCAGTACTTC
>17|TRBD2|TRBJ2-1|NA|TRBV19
CASSKASSLSPGREQFF
TGTGCCAGTAGTAAGGCTAGCAGCCTCTCTCCCGGGAGGGAGCAGTTCTTC
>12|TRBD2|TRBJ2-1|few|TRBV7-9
CASGGAYNEQFF
TGTGCCAGCGGGGGGGCCTACAATGAGCAGTTCTTC
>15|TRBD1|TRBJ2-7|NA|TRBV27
CASSNDRGFPYEQYF
TGTGCCAGCAGCAATGACAGGGGGTTCCCCTACGAGCAGTACTTC
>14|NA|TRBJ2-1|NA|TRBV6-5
CASSYSQEGREQFF
TGTGCCAGCAGTTACTCTCAAGAGGGTCGTGAGCAGTTCTTC
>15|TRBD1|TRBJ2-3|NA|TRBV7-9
CASSLGQGHTDTQYF
TGTGCCAGCAGCTTAGGACAGGGGCACACAGATACGCAGTATTTT
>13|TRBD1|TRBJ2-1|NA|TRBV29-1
CSVGQGAYNEQFF
TGCAGCGTTGGACAGGGGGCGTACAATGAGCAGTTCTTC
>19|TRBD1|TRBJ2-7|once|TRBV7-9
CASSLGDRTDWVTVYEQYF
TGTGCCAGCAGCTTAGGGGACAGGACGGACTGGGTTACTGTTTACGAGCAGTACTTC
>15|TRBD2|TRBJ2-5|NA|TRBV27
CASSFVAGTQETQYF
TGTGCCAGCAGTTTCGTAGCGGGGACCCAAGAGACCCAGTACTTC
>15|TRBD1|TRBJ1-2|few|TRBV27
CASSTQGGHNYGYTF
TGTGCCAGCAGTACACAGGGGGGGCATAACTATGGCTACACCTTC
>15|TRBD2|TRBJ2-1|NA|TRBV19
CASSPGLAGHNEQFF
TGTGCCAGTAGCCCGGGACTAGCGGGACACAATGAGCAGTTCTTC
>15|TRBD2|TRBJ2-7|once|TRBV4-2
CASSVGGREVYEQYF
TGTGCCAGCAGCGTAGGTGGGCGGGAGGTGTACGAGCAGTACTTC
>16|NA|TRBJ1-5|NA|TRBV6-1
CASSEAGSRVGQPQHF
TGTGCCAGCAGTGAAGCAGGCAGCAGGGTCGGTCAGCCCCAGCATTTT
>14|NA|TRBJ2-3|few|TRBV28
CASTFLQGTDTQYF
TGTGCCAGCACCTTTTTACAGGGCACAGATACGCAGTATTTT
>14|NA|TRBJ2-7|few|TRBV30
CAWSPPSGWYEQYF
TGTGCCTGGAGTCCACCCAGCGGTTGGTACGAGCAGTACTTC
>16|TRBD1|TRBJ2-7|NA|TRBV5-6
CASSQDSWAGGYEQYF
TGTGCCAGCAGCCAAGATTCGTGGGCAGGGGGCTACGAGCAGTACTTC
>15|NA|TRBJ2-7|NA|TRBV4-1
CASSQDVHSSYEQYF
TGCGCCAGCAGCCAAGATGTCCACAGCTCCTACGAGCAGTACTTC
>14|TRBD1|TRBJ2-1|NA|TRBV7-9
CASTPTGLSDEQFF
TGTGCCAGCACCCCGACAGGGCTTAGTGATGAGCAGTTCTTC
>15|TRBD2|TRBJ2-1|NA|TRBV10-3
CASRTSGGAANEQFF
TGTGCCAGCCGGACTAGCGGGGGGGCAGCGAATGAGCAGTTCTTC
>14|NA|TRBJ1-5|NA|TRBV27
CASSLLGGNQPQHF
TGTGCCAGCAGTTTATTGGGCGGCAATCAGCCCCAGCATTTT
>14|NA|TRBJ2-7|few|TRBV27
CASSLAPRGYEQYF
TGTGCCAGCAGTTTAGCCCCCCGGGGATACGAGCAGTACTTC
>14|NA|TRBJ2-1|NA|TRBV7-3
CASSLGGQGNEQFF
TGTGCCAGCAGCTTAGGAGGGCAGGGCAATGAGCAGTTCTTC
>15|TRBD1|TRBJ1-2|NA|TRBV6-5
CASSYEGQADYGYTF
TGTGCCAGCAGTTACGAGGGACAGGCCGACTATGGCTACACCTTC
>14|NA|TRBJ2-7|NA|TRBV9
CASSVATGTYEQYF
TGTGCCAGCAGCGTAGCTACAGGGACCTACGAGCAGTACTTC
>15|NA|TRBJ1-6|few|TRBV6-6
CASSSLGGRNSPLHF
TGTGCCAGCAGCTCTTTAGGGGGTCGGAATTCACCCCTCCACTTT
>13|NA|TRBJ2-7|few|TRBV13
CASSHKGTSRCWF
TGTGCCAGCAGCCATAAAGGGACATCGCGTTGTTGGTTC
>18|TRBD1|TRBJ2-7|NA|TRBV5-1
CASSWIGPAGTGAYEQYF
TGCGCCAGCAGCTGGATCGGGCCAGCCGGGACAGGAGCCTACGAGCAGTACTTC
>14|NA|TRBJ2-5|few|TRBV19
CASKKWAMGETQYF
TGTGCCAGTAAGAAGTGGGCAATGGGAGAGACCCAGTACTTC
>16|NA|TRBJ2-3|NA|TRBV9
CASSVGAGWNTDTQYF
TGTGCCAGCAGCGTAGGGGCAGGGTGGAACACAGATACGCAGTATTTT
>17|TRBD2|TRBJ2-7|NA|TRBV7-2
CASSLFGGAGSSYEQYF
TGTGCCAGCAGCTTATTTGGGGGAGCGGGATCTTCCTACGAGCAGTACTTC
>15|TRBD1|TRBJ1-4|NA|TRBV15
CATSGGTGDNEKLFF
TGTGCCACCAGCGGGGGGACAGGTGATAATGAAAAACTGTTTTTT
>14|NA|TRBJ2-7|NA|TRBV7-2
CASSLGGGTYEQYF
TGTGCCAGCAGCTTGGGGGGGGGCACCTACGAGCAGTACTTC
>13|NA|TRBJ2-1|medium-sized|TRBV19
CASSVDSFNEQFF
TGTGCCAGTAGTGTGGACAGCTTCAATGAGCAGTTCTTC
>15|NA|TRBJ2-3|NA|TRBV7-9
CASSLQSGGTDTQYF
TGTGCCAGCAGCTTACAGTCCGGGGGCACAGATACGCAGTATTTT
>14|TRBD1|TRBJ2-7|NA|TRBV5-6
CASSLGGNLYEQYF
TGTGCCAGCAGCTTAGGGGGCAATCTCTACGAGCAGTACTTC
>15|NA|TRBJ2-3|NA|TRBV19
CASSIFGASTDTQYF
TGTGCCAGTAGTATTTTCGGAGCTAGCACAGATACGCAGTATTTT
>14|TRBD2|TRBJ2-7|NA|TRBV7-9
CASSLGGSAYEQYF
TGTGCCAGCAGCTTAGGCGGGAGTGCCTACGAGCAGTACTTC
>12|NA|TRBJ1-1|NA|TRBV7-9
CASSLAGREAFF
TGTGCCAGCAGCTTAGCGGGCCGGGAGGCTTTCTTT
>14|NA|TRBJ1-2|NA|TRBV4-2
CASSQDSWAGGYTF
TGTGCCAGCAGCCAAGATTCGTGGGCAGGGGGCTACACCTTC
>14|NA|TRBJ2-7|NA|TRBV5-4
CASSLRSGLYEQYF
TGTGCCAGCAGCCTACGGTCAGGGTTGTACGAGCAGTACTTC
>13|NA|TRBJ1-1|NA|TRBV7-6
CASTQEVGAEAFF
TGTGCCAGCACCCAAGAGGTAGGCGCTGAAGCTTTCTTT
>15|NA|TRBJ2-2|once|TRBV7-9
CASSPRELNTGELFF
TGTGCCAGCAGCCCCCGGGAGCTGAACACCGGGGAGCTGTTTTTT
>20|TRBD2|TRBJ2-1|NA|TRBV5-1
CASSLEGVEFGPTSGNEQFF
TGCGCCAGCAGCTTGGAAGGAGTTGAGTTCGGGCCGACTAGCGGCAATGAGCAGTTCTTC
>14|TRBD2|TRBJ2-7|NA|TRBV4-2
CASSFGGGVYEQYF
TGTGCCAGCAGCTTTGGGGGAGGGGTCTACGAGCAGTACTTC